Shown below are 25 T cell receptor beta chains from a single sample sequenced in a study of blood T cell repertoires in COVID-19. Using immunoSEQ multiplex PCR, the repertoire was profiled, and TCRdb retains in-frame clones only, with some absent. Found here are roughly 230,000 clones, 80% to 90% of them singletons; the top ten hold around 0.97%. Sequenced sample: peripheral blood. All receptors derive from a man aged 40-50 years with acute or convalescent COVID-19.

This clone was counted between two and nine times. The chain uses TRBV7-2 and TRBJ1-2; D not resolved. Trimming removed 3 bases from V and 7 bases from J, with 12 bases in between. CDR1 and CDR2 (germline): SGHTA, FQGNSA. This CDR3 comprises 13 residues. The CDR3 DNA follows: TGTGCCAGCAGCTTTGTTATTAACGGTGGCTACACCTTC. As protein: CASSFVINGGYTF.

The J gene is TRBJ1-6, the V gene TRBV2; 11 nucleotides align to TRBD1. J was trimmed by 6 bases and V by 6 bases; bases with no gene match: 4. Germline CDR1 is SNHLY and CDR2 is FYNNEI. The CDR3 extends over 15 amino acids. DNA for the CDR3: TGTGCCAGCAGGGACAGGGGGCTGAGTAATTCACCCCTCCACTTT. It is translated as CASRDRGLSNSPLHF.

The chain has TRBV4-2 and TRBJ2-7, with TRBD1 as a possible D gene (6 bases). Germline CDR1 LGHNA, CDR2 YNFKEQ. V dropped 0 bases and J dropped 2 bases, with 14 bases sitting between them. The CDR3 runs to 16 residues. The CDR3 region is CASSQDLGTSAYEQYF. DNA for the CDR3: TGTGCCAGCAGCCAAGATTTGGGGACATCCGCCTACGAGCAGTACTTC.

The genes are TRBV19 and TRBJ1-5, with D possibly matching TRBD1 (5 bases). The CDR3 consists of 10 residues. The V gene's germline CDR1 is LNHDA and CDR2 SQIVND (reference sequence). V gave up 9 bases and J gave up 9 bases, with 9 bases separating them. This CDR3 reads CARGRGPQHF. The DNA of the CDR3 is TGTGCCAGGGGGAGGGGGCCCCAGCATTTT. The full variable domain, in which reference TRBV19 and TRBJ1-5 provide the parts outside the CDR3, is DGGITQSPKYLFRKEGQNVTLSCEQNLNHDAMYWYRQDPGQGLRLIYYSQIVNDFQKGDIAEGYSVSREKKESFPLTVTSAQKNPTAFYLCARGRGPQHFGDGTRLSIL.

This rearrangement joins TRBV2 to TRBJ1-2; no clear D gene. The CDR3 has 17 residues. Trimming cost V 0 bases and J 0 bases, with 14 bases left between them. Germline loops: CDR1 SNHLY, CDR2 FYNNEI. CDR3 region: CASSEALRESPNYGYTF. As DNA, the CDR3 is TGTGCCAGCAGTGAAGCGCTTCGGGAGAGCCCTAACTATGGCTACACCTTC.

CDR3 DNA: TGTGCCAGCAGTTTACAGGGAAGGAATTCACCCCTCCACTTT. Protein sequence: CASSLQGRNSPLHF. The chain employs TRBV6-1 and TRBJ1-6, with a tentative D call TRBD1 (6 bases). CDR1 and CDR2 from the germline V gene are MNHNS and SASEGT. V lost 5 bases to trimming and J lost 7 bases, with 12 bases between them. The CDR3 extends over 14 amino acids.

The J gene is TRBJ2-7, the V gene TRBV11-2; TRBD2 matches at 7 bases. This CDR3 comprises 15 residues. From germline, CDR1 is SGHAT and CDR2 FQNNGV. The J segment lost 0 bases and the V segment lost 5 bases, leaving 7 bases of the junction unmatched. The CDR3 protein is CASSLAGGDSYEQYF. DNA for the CDR3: TGTGCCAGCAGCCTAGCTGGGGGGGACTCCTACGAGCAGTACTTC.

This clone has only one observation. The junction shows a germline mismatch at one end, possibly a read error. The V call is TRBV5-1, the J call TRBJ1-1; the D gene is possibly TRBD1 (5 bases). Germline CDR1 and CDR2: SGHRS and YFSETQ. The CDR3 contains 15 residues. The CDR3 nucleotides are TGCGCCAGCAGCTTGCGCGCAGGGAAGAACTCTGAAGCTTTCTTT. It is translated as CASSLRAGKNSEAFF.

This clone has a single count. The chain's CDR3 is CASSKTGVGTEAFF. CDR3 in DNA: TGTGCCAGCAGTAAGACAGGGGTGGGAACTGAAGCTTTCTTT. This chain joins TRBV6-2 or TRBV6-3 and TRBJ1-1; TRBD1 matches 8 bases. This CDR3 spans 14 amino acids. The junction had 7 bases not matched to a gene; V was cut back by 5 bases and J by 5 bases. Germline values: CDR1 MNHEY, CDR2 SVGEGT.

The genes are TRBV4-1 and TRBJ1-2; 9 bases are a match to TRBD1. CDR1 and CDR2 (germline): MGHRA, YSYEKL. This CDR3 has 15 residues. J lost 4 bases, V lost 5 bases, and 8 bases had no gene match. In DNA form, the CDR3 reads TGCGCCAGCAGCAGAGGACAGGGGTCCTTCTATGGCTACACCTTC. This sequence encodes CASSRGQGSFYGYTF.

This chain links TRBV5-6 with TRBJ1-1; D gene ambiguous. Germline loops: CDR1 SGHDT, CDR2 YYEEEE. V was trimmed by 3 bases and J by 11 bases, leaving 17 bases between them. The CDR3 spans 13 residues. CDR3 nucleotide sequence: TGTGCCAGCAGCTCCCTAGACTCTTCGGGGGCTTTCTTT. Translation: CASSSLDSSGAFF.

This clone is a singleton in its sample. J is TRBJ2-3 and V is TRBV10-3; a weak D match, TRBD2 (5 bases). The V gene lost 6 bases and the J gene lost 2 bases, with 6 bases spanning the gap. The CDR3 runs to 12 residues. Germline-derived CDR1 and CDR2 are ENHRY and SYGVKD. Here the CDR3 DNA reads TGTGCCATCAGGGACTCCACAGATACGCAGTATTTT. Its protein product is CAIRDSTDTQYF.

V is TRBV6-5 and J is TRBJ1-2; D might be TRBD1 (5 bases). Trimming stripped 6 bases from V and 1 base from J, with 15 bases between. Per the germline V gene, CDR1 is MNHEY and CDR2 is SVGAGI. The CDR3 sequence is 15 residues long. CDR3 in amino acids: CASSRGQDVNYGYTF. The CDR3 DNA reads as TGTGCCAGCAGCCGCGGACAAGACGTTAACTATGGCTACACCTTC.

The chain combines TRBV5-1 with TRBJ1-1, with D perhaps matching TRBD1 (5 bases). Germline V gene lookup returns CDR1 SGHRS and CDR2 YFSETQ. With 2 bases removed from V and 8 bases from J, the gap between germline ends came to 10 bases. This CDR3 is built from 12 residues. The CDR3, as DNA: TGCGCCAGCAGCTTATCAGGGATCGAAGCTTTCTTT. It translates to CASSLSGIEAFF. The variable domain in full, completed from reference TRBV5-1 and TRBJ1-1, reads KAGVTQTPRYLIKTRGQQVTLSCSPISGHRSVSWYQQTPGQGLQFLFEYFSETQRNKGNFPGRFSGRQFSNSRSEMNVSTLELGDSALYLCASSLSGIEAFFGQGTRLTVV.

The chain carries TRBV29-1 and TRBJ1-1, with D unclear. Germline lookup yields CDR1 SQVTM and CDR2 ANQGSEA. V dropped 1 base and J dropped 5 bases, with 14 bases sitting between them. CDR3 length equals 14 residues. This CDR3 reads CSVEGRQVRTEAFF. The DNA of the CDR3 is TGCAGCGTTGAAGGGAGGCAGGTGCGGACTGAAGCTTTCTTT.

V usage is TRBV12-3 or TRBV12-4 and J usage is TRBJ1-2; the D gene is possibly TRBD1 (5 bases). This CDR3 contains 11 residues. The V and J ends lost 9 bases and 5 bases respectively, with 10 bases between them. The chain's CDR3 is CARGEGYGYTF. The CDR3 bases are TGTGCCAGAGGGGAGGGGTATGGCTACACCTTC.

The CDR3 region is CASSLLAGQGMNIQYF. The DNA for the CDR3 is TGTGCCAGCAGCCTCCTTGCGGGACAGGGTATGAACATTCAGTACTTC. The V and J genes are TRBV6-2 or TRBV6-3 and TRBJ2-4; 9 bases are shared with TRBD1. The CDR3 is 16 residues long. CDR1 is MNHEY, CDR2 SVGEGT, per germline. V was pared by 6 bases and J by 7 bases, with 13 bases of the junction left unmatched.

This clone was seen a few times. The V and J genes are TRBV11-2 and TRBJ1-6; 7 nucleotides match TRBD1. J was trimmed by 9 bases and V by 4 bases; bases with no gene match: 9. The CDR3 runs to 15 residues. Germline loops: CDR1 SGHAT, CDR2 FQNNGV. The CDR3 DNA sequence: TGTGCCAGCAGCTCCCGACAGGGCGGCGGTTCACCCCTCCACTTT. Its protein product is CASSSRQGGGSPLHF.

The J gene is TRBJ2-3, the V gene TRBV6-2 or TRBV6-3, with D hard to call. Germline assignment: CDR1 MNHEY and CDR2 SVGEGT. V was clipped by 4 bases and J by 2 bases, with 10 bases between them. This CDR3 has 14 residues. Here the CDR3 reads CASSSGTDTDTQYF. The CDR3 nucleotides are TGTGCCAGCAGTTCTGGTACAGACACAGATACGCAGTATTTT.

V and J are TRBV30 and TRBJ2-7, with TRBD1 matching 9 bases. Germline trimming cut 3 bases from V and 5 bases from J; bases unmatched to any gene: 14. Germline CDR1 GTSNPN, CDR2 SVGIG (reference sequence). The CDR3 extends over 16 amino acids. In DNA form, the CDR3 reads TGTGCCTGGAGCCCCGGGCGAGGGGGACAGGGACACGAGCAGTACTTC. Translated: CAWSPGRGGQGHEQYF.

The chain has TRBV5-6 and TRBJ1-3; 8 nucleotides match TRBD1. Germline V gene sequence: CDR1 SGHDT, CDR2 YYEEEE. The ends lost 0 bases at V and 0 bases at J; junction bases unmatched: 11. The CDR3 totals 19 residues. The CDR3 bases are TGTGCCAGCAGCTTGGGTTCCTTCTTGGACAGGGCCTCTGGAAACACCATATATTTT. It specifies CASSLGSFLDRASGNTIYF. Supplemented by reference TRBV5-6 and TRBJ1-3, the full variable domain reads DAGVTQSPTHLIKTRGQQVTLRCSPKSGHDTVSWYQQALGQGPQFIFQYYEEEERQRGNFPDRFSGHQFPNYSSELNVNALLLGDSALYLCASSLGSFLDRASGNTIYFGEGSWLTVV.

The CDR3 nucleotides are TGTGCCAGCAGCTTGGGCAGGGGCTCAGATACGCAGTATTTT. It codes for CASSLGRGSDTQYF. V and J are TRBV5-5 and TRBJ2-3, with D perhaps matching TRBD1 (6 bases). Trimming removed 0 bases from V and 4 bases from J, with 9 bases in between. Looked up from germline, CDR1 is SGHKS and CDR2 is YYEKEE (reference sequence). CDR3 length: 14 residues.

The CDR3 DNA sequence: TGTGCCAGCTCAGACCAGGGACAGGGAACCTACAATGAGCAGTTCTTC. Translating it yields CASSDQGQGTYNEQFF. This sequence joins TRBV18 and TRBJ2-1; 9 nucleotides line up with TRBD1. J lost 2 bases, V lost 5 bases, and 7 bases had no gene match. The CDR3 contains 16 residues. Germline CDR1 KGHSH, CDR2 LQKENI.

The V gene is TRBV7-2, the J gene TRBJ2-3; no reliable D call. CDR3 length: 14 residues. V shed 1 base and J shed 8 bases, with 13 bases lying between them. The germline gives CDR1 SGHTA, CDR2 FQGNSA. For the CDR3, the DNA is TGTGCCAGCAGCTTAGATACAGTCCTGGGTACGCAGTATTTT. Amino acids: CASSLDTVLGTQYF.

The rearrangement uses TRBV19 and TRBJ1-6; 8 bases are a match to TRBD1. V trimming: 7 bases; J trimming: 9 bases; junction bases outside the gene matches: 11. CDR1 and CDR2 (germline): LNHDA, SQIVND (reference sequence). The CDR3 has 15 amino acids. CDR3: CASTIQGVRGSPLHF. The CDR3 DNA is TGTGCCAGTACCATACAGGGGGTAAGGGGTTCACCCCTCCACTTT.